This T cell receptor (beta chain) was retrieved from a study of technical replicates of blood from a handful of donors. Produced via immunoSEQ multiplex PCR; TCRdb's table is partial and in-frame only. The sample lists 85,000 or so clones; 85% to 95% were seen once. The CDR3 spans 15 residues. Germline V CDR1 and CDR2: SGHTA, FQGNSA. Trimming removed 2 bases at V and 3 bases at J, with 11 bases between. This clone was seen just once. This sequence originates from a human donor in good health. The V and J genes are TRBV7-2 and TRBJ1-5; D possibly corresponds to TRBD1 (5 bases). Specimen: T cells isolated from PBMCs. The CDR3 nucleotides read TGTGCCAGCAGCTTAATGGCAGGGAACAATCAGCCCCAGCATTTT. This gives the protein CASSLMAGNNQPQHF.